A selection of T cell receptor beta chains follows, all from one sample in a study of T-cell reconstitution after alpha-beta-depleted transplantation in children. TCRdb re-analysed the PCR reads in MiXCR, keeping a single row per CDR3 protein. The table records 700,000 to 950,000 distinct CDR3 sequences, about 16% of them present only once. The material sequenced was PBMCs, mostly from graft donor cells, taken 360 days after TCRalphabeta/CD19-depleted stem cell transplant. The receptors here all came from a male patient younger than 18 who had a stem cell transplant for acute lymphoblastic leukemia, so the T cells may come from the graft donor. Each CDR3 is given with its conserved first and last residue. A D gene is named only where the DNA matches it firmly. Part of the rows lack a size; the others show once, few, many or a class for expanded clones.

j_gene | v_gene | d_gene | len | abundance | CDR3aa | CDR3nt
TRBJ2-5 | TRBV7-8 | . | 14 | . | CASSPRDTAETQYF | TGTGCCAGCAGCCCCAGGGATACGGCAGAGACCCAGTACTTC
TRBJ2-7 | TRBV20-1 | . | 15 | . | CSARDGGEGTYEQYF | TGCAGTGCTAGAGACGGGGGAGAAGGCACCTACGAGCAGTACTTC
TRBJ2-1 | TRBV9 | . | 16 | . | CASRPPGARHDNEQFF | TGTGCCAGCAGACCACCTGGCGCAAGGCACGACAATGAGCAGTTCTTC
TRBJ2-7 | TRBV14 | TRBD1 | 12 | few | CASSQGPGQGNF | TGTGCCAGCAGCCAGGGCCCGGGACAGGGGAACTTC
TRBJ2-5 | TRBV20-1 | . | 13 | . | CSASHRDQETQYF | TGCAGTGCTAGCCATCGGGACCAAGAGACCCAGTACTTC
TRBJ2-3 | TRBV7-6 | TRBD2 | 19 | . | CASTKGTGTSGRRADTQYF | TGTGCCAGCACCAAAGGGACGGGGACTAGCGGGAGGAGGGCAGATACGCAGTATTTT
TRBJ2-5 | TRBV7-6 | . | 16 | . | CASSLGSVRPGETQYF | TGTGCCAGCAGCTTGGGTAGCGTCAGGCCCGGGGAGACCCAGTACTTC
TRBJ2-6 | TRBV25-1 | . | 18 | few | CASSEFRLASSGANVLTF | TGTGCCAGCAGTGAATTCCGGCTAGCCAGCTCTGGGGCCAACGTCCTGACTTTC
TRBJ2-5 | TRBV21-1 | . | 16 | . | CASHPPERESLRAQYF | TGTGCCAGCCATCCTCCCGAACGGGAGTCCCTTAGGGCCCAGTACTTC
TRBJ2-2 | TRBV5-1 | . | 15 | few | CATQGISEQTGELFF | TGCGCCACACAAGGGATCTCCGAACAGACCGGGGAGCTGTTTTTT
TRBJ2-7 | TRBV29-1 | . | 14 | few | CSVGRSTAENEQYF | TGCAGCGTTGGAAGGAGTACCGCCGAGAACGAGCAGTACTTC
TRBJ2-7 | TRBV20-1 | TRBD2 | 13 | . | CSAREALSYEQYF | TGCAGTGCTCGGGAGGCGTTATCCTACGAGCAGTACTTC
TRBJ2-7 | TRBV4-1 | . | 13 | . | CASSHGRGDEQYF | TGCGCCAGCAGCCACGGCAGGGGGGACGAGCAGTACTTC
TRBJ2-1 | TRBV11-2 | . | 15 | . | CASSLTAVVSNEQFF | TGTGCCAGCAGCCTCACAGCAGTTGTTTCCAATGAGCAGTTCTTC
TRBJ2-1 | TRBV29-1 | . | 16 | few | CSVEESRGVSSYEQFF | TGCAGCGTTGAAGAGTCACGCGGGGTTTCCTCCTACGAGCAGTTCTTC
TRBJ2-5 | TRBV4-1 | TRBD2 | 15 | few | CASSSFFSGRETQYF | TGCGCCAGCAGCTCCTTCTTTAGCGGGAGGGAGACCCAGTACTTC
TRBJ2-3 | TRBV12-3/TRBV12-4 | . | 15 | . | CASSLLAGLADTQYF | TGTGCCAGCAGTTTACTTGCGGGGCTGGCAGATACGCAGTATTTT